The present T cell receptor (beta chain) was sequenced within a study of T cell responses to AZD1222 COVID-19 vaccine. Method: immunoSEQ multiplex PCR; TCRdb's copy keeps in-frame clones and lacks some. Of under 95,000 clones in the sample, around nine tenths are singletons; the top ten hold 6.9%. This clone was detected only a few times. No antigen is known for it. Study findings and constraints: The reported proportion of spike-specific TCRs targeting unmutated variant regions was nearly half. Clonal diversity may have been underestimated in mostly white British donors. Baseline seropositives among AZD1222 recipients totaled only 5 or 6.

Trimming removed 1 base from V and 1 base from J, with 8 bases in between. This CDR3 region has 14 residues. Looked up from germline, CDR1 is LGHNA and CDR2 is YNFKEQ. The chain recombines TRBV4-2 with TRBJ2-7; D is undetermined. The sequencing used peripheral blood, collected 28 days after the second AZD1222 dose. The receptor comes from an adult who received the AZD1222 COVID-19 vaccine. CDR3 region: CASSQAPESYEQYF. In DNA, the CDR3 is TGTGCCAGCAGCCAAGCCCCGGAGTCCTACGAGCAGTACTTC.